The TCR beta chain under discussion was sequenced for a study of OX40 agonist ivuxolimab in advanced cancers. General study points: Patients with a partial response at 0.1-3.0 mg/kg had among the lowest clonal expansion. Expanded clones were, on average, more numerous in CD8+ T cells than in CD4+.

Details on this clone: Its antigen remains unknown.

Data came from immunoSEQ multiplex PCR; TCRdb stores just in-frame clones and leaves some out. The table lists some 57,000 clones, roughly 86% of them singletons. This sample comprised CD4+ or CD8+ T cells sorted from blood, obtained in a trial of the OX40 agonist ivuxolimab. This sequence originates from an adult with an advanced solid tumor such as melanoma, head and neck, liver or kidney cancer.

The CDR3 sequence: CASSLLAGTGGTQYF. CDR3 in DNA: TGTGCCAGCAGCTTACTAGCGGGTACAGGTGGTACGCAGTATTTT. The chain links TRBV7-3 to TRBJ2-3, with 8 bases fitting TRBD2. CDR3 length equals 15 residues. V gave up 2 bases and J gave up 8 bases; unmatched junction bases: 9. Germline V CDR1 and CDR2: SGHTA, FQGTGA.